The 17 T cell receptor beta chains reported below all come from one sample, sequenced in a study of CD8+ T cells in alopecia areata. Once RNA had been extracted, it was reverse transcribed into cDNA to act as the sequencing template. Using immunoSEQ multiplex PCR, the repertoire was profiled, and TCRdb retains in-frame clones only, with some absent. The sample records under 25,000 clones, about 63% being singletons. Treatment here: oral pan-JAK inhibitor, 5-10 mg twice daily. Both peripheral blood and punch biopsies of lesional scalp skin were obtained from patients who had alopecia areata. The material was skin, obtained at week 4, from a patient treated with tofacitinib. The receptor set was obtained from a human donor with alopecia areata.

The chain combines TRBV4-1 with TRBJ2-1, with 7 bases lining up with TRBD1. This CDR3 has 20 residues. Germline V gene data show CDR1 as MGHRA and CDR2 as YSYEKL. The V segment lost 1 base and the J segment 0 bases; nucleotides outside the gene matches: 15. DNA of the CDR3: TGCGCCAGCAGCCAAGGGGTGAAGGGGGCTCGGGATTACTCCTACAATGAGCAGTTCTTC. The encoded protein is CASSQGVKGARDYSYNEQFF.

V usage is TRBV5-1 and J usage is TRBJ1-2; 8 bases fit TRBD1. Germline V gene sequence: CDR1 SGHRS, CDR2 YFSETQ. Trimming at V came to 5 bases and at J to 4 bases, leaving 13 bases not matched to a gene. This CDR3 spans 16 amino acids. Here the CDR3 reads CASRRTTRGQSYGYTF. CDR3 DNA sequence: TGCGCCAGCAGACGAACAACCAGGGGGCAGAGCTATGGCTACACCTTC.

This clone has just a few counts. The chain carries TRBV7-2 and TRBJ2-3; the match to TRBD2 covers 13 bases. Germline V lookup: CDR1 SGHTA, CDR2 FQGNSA. After removal of 4 bases from V and 6 bases from J, the junction contained 1 base not matched to a gene. The CDR3 totals 14 residues. CDR3 region: CASSSGLAGDTQYF. The CDR3 coding sequence is TGTGCCAGCAGCTCGGGACTAGCGGGGGATACGCAGTATTTT.

The chain links TRBV6-5 to TRBJ1-4; D remains unclear. Trimming removed 6 bases from V and 7 bases from J, with 15 bases in between. The CDR3 length is 14 residues. Germline-derived CDR1 and CDR2 are MNHEY and SVGAGI. The chain's CDR3 is CASRLGGGGEKLFF. CDR3 DNA: TGTGCCAGCAGGTTAGGAGGTGGTGGTGAAAAACTGTTTTTT.

The chain links TRBV5-1 to TRBJ1-1, with no clear D. CDR1 and CDR2 from the germline V gene are SGHRS and YFSETQ. Trimming pared 2 bases from V and 0 bases from J, leaving 17 bases between. CDR3 length: 17 residues. The CDR3 DNA reads TGCGCCAGCAGCTTCTCCGGTAGGTTTTTTATGAACACTGAAGCTTTCTTT. Amino acid sequence: CASSFSGRFFMNTEAFF. Filled out from reference TRBV5-1 and TRBJ1-1, the complete variable domain reads KAGVTQTPRYLIKTRGQQVTLSCSPISGHRSVSWYQQTPGQGLQFLFEYFSETQRNKGNFPGRFSGRQFSNSRSEMNVSTLELGDSALYLCASSFSGRFFMNTEAFFGQGTRLTVV.

J is TRBJ2-2 and V is TRBV7-3, with a possible D match to TRBD1 (5 bases). Germline CDR1 reads SGHTA; CDR2 reads FQGTGA. The CDR3 totals 17 residues. With 6 bases removed from V and 2 bases from J, the gap between germline ends came to 19 bases. CDR3 sequence reads: CASRPLLDTLNTGELFF. The CDR3 nucleotides are TGTGCCAGCAGGCCCCTCCTGGACACACTCAACACCGGGGAGCTGTTTTTT.

The rearrangement uses TRBV28 and TRBJ2-4; 12 nucleotides line up with TRBD1. CDR1 and CDR2 from the germline V gene are MDHEN and SYDVKM. CDR3 length: 15 amino acids. J gave up 16 bases and V 5 bases, and 15 bases lay outside the gene matches. CDR3 DNA sequence: TGTGCCAGCAGTCCCCGTGGGACAGGGGGCTTGTGGCCATACTTC. Protein sequence: CASSPRGTGGLWPYF.

The CDR3 loop reads CASSQAGTGGSADTQYF. CDR3 nucleotides: TGTGCCAGCAGCCAAGCAGGGACAGGGGGGAGTGCAGATACGCAGTATTTT. The chain is built from TRBV5-4 and TRBJ2-3, with 11 bases lining up with TRBD1. Trimming removed 4 bases from V and 4 bases from J; junction bases left unmatched: 11. CDR3 length equals 17 residues. CDR1 is SGHNT, CDR2 YYREEE, per germline (reference sequence).

J is TRBJ1-2 and V is TRBV27, with D possibly matching TRBD1 (5 bases). Germline-derived CDR1 and CDR2 are MNHEY and SMNVEV (reference sequence). Trimming pared 9 bases from V and 6 bases from J, leaving 11 bases between. The CDR3 has 11 amino acids. The CDR3 here is CASGRGDGYTF. CDR3 DNA: TGTGCCAGTGGGAGGGGAGATGGCTACACCTTC.

The chain is built from TRBV6-1 and TRBJ2-1; possibly TRBD2 for D (6 bases). V lost 2 bases and J 0 bases, leaving 8 bases between the germline ends. CDR1 is MNHNS, CDR2 SASEGT, per germline. This CDR3 has 15 amino acids. The CDR3 coding sequence is TGTGCCAGCAGTGAACAGGAGGGCTCCTACAATGAGCAGTTCTTC. As protein: CASSEQEGSYNEQFF.

V gene TRBV28 combines with J gene TRBJ2-1, with 7 bases that match TRBD2. The CDR3 is 15 amino acids. With V trimmed by 3 bases and J by 4 bases, 6 bases remained unmatched. Germline V lookup: CDR1 MDHEN, CDR2 SYDVKM. CDR3 bases: TGTGCCAGCAGTTTGGGGGGGTCCTCTTACAATGAGCAGTTCTTC. As protein: CASSLGGSSYNEQFF. The full variable domain, completed using reference TRBV28 and TRBJ2-1, is DVKVTQSSRYLVKRTGEKVFLECVQDMDHENMFWYRQDPGLGLRLIYFSYDVKMKEKGDIPEGYSVSREKKERFSLILESASTNQTSMYLCASSLGGSSYNEQFFGPGTRLTVL.

The rearrangement uses TRBV7-9 and TRBJ2-7, with unresolved D. This CDR3 is 15 amino acids long. Germline values: CDR1 SEHNR, CDR2 FQNEAQ (reference sequence). V lost 5 bases to trimming and J lost 0 bases, with 14 bases between them. CDR3 DNA: TGTGCCAGCAGCCGTTTGTGGGCGATCTCCTACGAGCAGTACTTC. Translated, it gives CASSRLWAISYEQYF.

A remark on this clone: At one end, the junction sequence differs from germline, possibly due to a read error. The chain couples TRBV7-8 to TRBJ2-2; D is ambiguous. The CDR3 has 16 amino acids. CDR1 is SGHVS and CDR2 is FQNEAQ in the germline V gene. Here the CDR3 reads CTSSSLSAQSTGELFF. The CDR3, as DNA: TGTACCAGCAGCTCGTTAAGTGCACAGTCCACCGGGGAGCTGTTTTTT.

V and J are TRBV4-1 and TRBJ2-3, with D hard to call. The V gene's germline CDR1 is MGHRA and CDR2 YSYEKL. V dropped 4 bases and J dropped 0 bases, with 5 bases sitting between them. This CDR3 contains 13 residues. CDR3 sequence reads: CASSLQSTDTQYF. Here the CDR3 DNA reads TGCGCCAGCAGCCTACAAAGCACAGATACGCAGTATTTT.

CDR3 residues: CASIRGESGNTIYF. CDR3 DNA: TGTGCCAGCATTAGGGGGGAAAGTGGAAACACCATATATTTT. The chain links TRBV6-1 to TRBJ1-3; a possible D gene is TRBD1 (6 bases). The V end lost 7 bases, the J end lost 3 bases, and 13 bases lay between the germline ends. The CDR3 has 14 residues. Germline CDR1 MNHNS, CDR2 SASEGT.

This clone was seen only a few times. The gene calls are TRBV5-4 and TRBJ2-4, with a weak D call TRBD1 (6 bases). This CDR3 region has 15 residues. Per germline, CDR1 SGHNT and CDR2 YYREEE (reference sequence). Trimming pared 3 bases from V and 7 bases from J, leaving 17 bases between. CDR3: CASSWSGEPRNIQYF. The CDR3 coding sequence is TGTGCCAGCAGCTGGTCAGGGGAGCCGAGGAACATTCAGTACTTC. Combining the CDR3 with reference TRBV5-4 and TRBJ2-4 gives the whole variable domain ETGVTQSPTHLIKTRGQQVTLRCSSQSGHNTVSWYQQALGQGPQFIFQYYREEENGRGNFPPRFSGLQFPNYSSELNVNALELDDSALYLCASSWSGEPRNIQYFGAGTRLSVL.

The CDR3 DNA sequence: TGTGCCAGCAGTTTTTCCGGTGGTGAGCAGTTCTTC. It codes for CASSFSGGEQFF. The chain carries TRBV6-5 and TRBJ2-1; D ambiguous. V lost 4 bases to trimming and J lost 9 bases, with 10 bases between them. The CDR3 length is 12 residues. Germline values: CDR1 MNHEY, CDR2 SVGAGI.